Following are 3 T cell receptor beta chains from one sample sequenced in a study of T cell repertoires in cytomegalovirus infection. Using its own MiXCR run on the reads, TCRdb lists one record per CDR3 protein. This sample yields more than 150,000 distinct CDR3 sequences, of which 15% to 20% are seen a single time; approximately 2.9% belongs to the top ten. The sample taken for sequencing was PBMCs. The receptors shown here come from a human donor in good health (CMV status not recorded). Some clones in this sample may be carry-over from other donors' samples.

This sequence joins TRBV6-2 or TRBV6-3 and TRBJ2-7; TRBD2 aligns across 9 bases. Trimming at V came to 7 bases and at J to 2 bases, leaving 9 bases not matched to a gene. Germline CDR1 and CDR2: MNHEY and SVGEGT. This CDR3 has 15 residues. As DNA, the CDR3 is TGTGCCAGCACCCGCCCGGCGGGAGGGACCTACGAGCAGTACTTC. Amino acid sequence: CASTRPAGGTYEQYF.

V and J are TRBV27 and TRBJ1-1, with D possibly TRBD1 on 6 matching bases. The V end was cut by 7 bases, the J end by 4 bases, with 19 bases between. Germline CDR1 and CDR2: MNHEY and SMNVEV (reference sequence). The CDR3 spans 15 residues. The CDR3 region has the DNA TGTGCCAGCAATTTGATACAGGGTTTTGGCACTGAAGCTTTCTTT. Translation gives CASNLIQGFGTEAFF.

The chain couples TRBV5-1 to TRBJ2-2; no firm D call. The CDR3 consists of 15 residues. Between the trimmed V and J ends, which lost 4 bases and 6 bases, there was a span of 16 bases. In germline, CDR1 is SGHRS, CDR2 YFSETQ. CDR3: CASSETPSGPGELFF. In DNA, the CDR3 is TGCGCCAGCAGCGAAACCCCCAGTGGACCCGGGGAGCTGTTTTTT. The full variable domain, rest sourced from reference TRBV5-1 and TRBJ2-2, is KAGVTQTPRYLIKTRGQQVTLSCSPISGHRSVSWYQQTPGQGLQFLFEYFSETQRNKGNFPGRFSGRQFSNSRSEMNVSTLELGDSALYLCASSETPSGPGELFFGEGSRLTVL.